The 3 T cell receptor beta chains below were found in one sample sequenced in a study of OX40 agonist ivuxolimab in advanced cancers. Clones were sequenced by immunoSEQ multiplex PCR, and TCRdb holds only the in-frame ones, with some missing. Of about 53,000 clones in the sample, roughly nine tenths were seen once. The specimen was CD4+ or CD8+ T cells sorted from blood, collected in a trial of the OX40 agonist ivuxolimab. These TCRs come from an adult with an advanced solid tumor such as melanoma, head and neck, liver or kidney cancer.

The CDR3 protein is CASSLPQGEETQYF. CDR3 DNA: TGTGCCAGCAGCCTCCCACAGGGGGAGGAGACCCAGTACTTC. V usage is TRBV5-4 and J usage is TRBJ2-5; 8 nucleotides agree with TRBD1. The CDR3 is made up of 14 amino acids. Trimming removed 4 bases from V and 5 bases from J; junction bases left unmatched: 7. CDR1 and CDR2 from the germline V gene are SGHNT and YYREEE (reference sequence).

In DNA, the CDR3 is TGTGCCAGCTCACCACCGACTAGCGGGGGTTACAATGAGCAGTTCTTC. Protein product: CASSPPTSGGYNEQFF. The genes are TRBV18 and TRBJ2-1; 12 bases are a match to TRBD2. Losses at the gene ends were 0 bases for V and 4 bases for J; bases not matched to a gene: 1. The CDR3 is 16 amino acids. Germline lookup yields CDR1 KGHSH and CDR2 LQKENI.

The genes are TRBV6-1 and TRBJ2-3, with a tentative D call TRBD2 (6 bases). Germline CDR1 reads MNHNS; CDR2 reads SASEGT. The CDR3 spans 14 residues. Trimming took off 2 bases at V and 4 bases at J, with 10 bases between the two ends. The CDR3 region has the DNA TGTGCCAGCAGTGAACACGGGGGTGCAGATACGCAGTATTTT. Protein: CASSEHGGADTQYF.